Only a few counts were recorded for the clone carrying this T cell receptor beta chain. Unique molecular identifiers tagged every individual TCR cDNA molecule. TCRdb re-derived calls from the 5' RACE reads in MiXCR, one entry per CDR3 protein. The sample shows tens of thousands of distinct CDR3 sequences, 15% to 25% of them seen only once. These data are taken from a study of spatial heterogeneity in lung cancer. Study context: Beta-chain sequences consistently outnumbered alpha-chain sequences in detection.

This CDR3 has 14 amino acids. Germline loops: CDR1 MDHEN, CDR2 SYDVKM. Trimming cost V 8 bases and J 0 bases, with 12 bases left between them. Time point indicated: sample taken at primary tumor resection. Whole RNA was taken from tumor, nontumor lung or frozen PBMC; it was then sequenced unsorted. The TCR sequence derives from a male donor with early-stage non-small cell lung cancer. This specimen consisted of PBMCs, obtained at surgery. The V gene is TRBV28, the J gene TRBJ2-3, with D perhaps matching TRBD2 (6 bases). DNA for the CDR3: TGTGCCAGCTCCTTGGAGGGGAGCACAGATACGCAGTATTTT. It specifies CASSLEGSTDTQYF. Full variable domain (remainder filled in from reference TRBV28 and TRBJ2-3): DVKVTQSSRYLVKRTGEKVFLECVQDMDHENMFWYRQDPGLGLRLIYFSYDVKMKEKGDIPEGYSVSREKKERFSLILESASTNQTSMYLCASSLEGSTDTQYFGPGTRLTVL.